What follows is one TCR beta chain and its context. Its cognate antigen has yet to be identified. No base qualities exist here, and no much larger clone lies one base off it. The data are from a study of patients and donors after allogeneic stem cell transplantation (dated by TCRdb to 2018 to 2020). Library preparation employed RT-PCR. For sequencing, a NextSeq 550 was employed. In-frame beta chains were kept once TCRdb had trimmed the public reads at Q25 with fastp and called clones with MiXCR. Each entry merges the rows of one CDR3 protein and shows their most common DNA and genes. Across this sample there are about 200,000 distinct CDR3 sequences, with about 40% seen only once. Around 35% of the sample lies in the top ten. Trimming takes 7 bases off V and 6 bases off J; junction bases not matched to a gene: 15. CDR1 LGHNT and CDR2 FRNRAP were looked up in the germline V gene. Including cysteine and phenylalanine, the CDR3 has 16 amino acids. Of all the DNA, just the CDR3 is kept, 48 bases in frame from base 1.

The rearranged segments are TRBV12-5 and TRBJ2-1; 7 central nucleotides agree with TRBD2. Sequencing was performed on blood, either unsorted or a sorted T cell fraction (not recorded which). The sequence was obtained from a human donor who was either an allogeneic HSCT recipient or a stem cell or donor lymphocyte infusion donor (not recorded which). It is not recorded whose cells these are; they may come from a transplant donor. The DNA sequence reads TGTGCTAGTGCTCTTAGAGCGGGAATGGTCGGCAATGAGCAGTTCTTC. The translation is CASALRAGMVGNEQFF.